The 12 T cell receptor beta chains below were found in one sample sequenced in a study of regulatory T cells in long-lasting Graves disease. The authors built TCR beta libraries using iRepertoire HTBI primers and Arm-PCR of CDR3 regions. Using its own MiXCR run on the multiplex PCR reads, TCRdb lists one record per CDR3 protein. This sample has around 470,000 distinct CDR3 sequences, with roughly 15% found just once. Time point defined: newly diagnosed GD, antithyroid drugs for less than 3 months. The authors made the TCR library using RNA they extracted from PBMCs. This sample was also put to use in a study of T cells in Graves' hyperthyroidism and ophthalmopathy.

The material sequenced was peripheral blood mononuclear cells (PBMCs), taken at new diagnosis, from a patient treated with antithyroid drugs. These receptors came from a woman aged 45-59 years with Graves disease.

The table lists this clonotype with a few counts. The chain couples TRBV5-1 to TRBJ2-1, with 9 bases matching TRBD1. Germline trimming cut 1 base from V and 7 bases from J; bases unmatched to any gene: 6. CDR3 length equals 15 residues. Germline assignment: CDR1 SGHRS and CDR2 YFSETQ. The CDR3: CASSLIGTGLNEQFF. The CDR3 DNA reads TGCGCCAGCAGCTTGATAGGGACAGGGTTGAATGAGCAGTTCTTC.

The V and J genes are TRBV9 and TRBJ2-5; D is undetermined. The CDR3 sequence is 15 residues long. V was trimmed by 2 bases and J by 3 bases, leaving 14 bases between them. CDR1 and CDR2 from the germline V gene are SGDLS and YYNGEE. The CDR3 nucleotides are TGTGCCAGCAGCGTGGCACCGAGGCCGGAAGAGACCCAGTACTTC. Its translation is CASSVAPRPEETQYF.

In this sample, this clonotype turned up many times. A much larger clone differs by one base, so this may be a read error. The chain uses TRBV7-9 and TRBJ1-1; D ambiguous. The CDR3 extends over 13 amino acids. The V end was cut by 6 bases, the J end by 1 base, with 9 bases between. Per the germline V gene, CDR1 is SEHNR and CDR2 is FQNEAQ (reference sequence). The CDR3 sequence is CASSSRQNTEAFF. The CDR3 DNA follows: TGTGCCAGCAGTTCCCGACAGAACACTGAAGCTTTCTTT.

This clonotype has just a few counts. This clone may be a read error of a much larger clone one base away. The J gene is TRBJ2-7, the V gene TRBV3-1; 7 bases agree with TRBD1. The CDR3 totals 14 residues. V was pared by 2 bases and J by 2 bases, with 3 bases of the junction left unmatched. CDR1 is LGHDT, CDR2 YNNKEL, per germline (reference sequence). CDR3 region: CASSQWDRPYEQYF. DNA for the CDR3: TGTGCCAGCAGCCAATGGGACAGACCCTACGAGCAGTACTTC.

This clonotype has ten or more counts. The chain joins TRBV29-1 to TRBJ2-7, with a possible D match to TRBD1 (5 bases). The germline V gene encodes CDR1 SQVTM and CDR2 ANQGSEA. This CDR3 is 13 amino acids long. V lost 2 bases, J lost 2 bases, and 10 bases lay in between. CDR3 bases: TGCAGCGTTGAATCGACAGATACCTACGAGCAGTACTTC. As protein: CSVESTDTYEQYF.

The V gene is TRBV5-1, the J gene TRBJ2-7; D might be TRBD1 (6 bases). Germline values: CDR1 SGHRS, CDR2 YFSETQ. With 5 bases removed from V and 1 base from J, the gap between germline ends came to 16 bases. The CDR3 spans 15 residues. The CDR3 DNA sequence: TGCGCCAGCAGTCCCGCACAGGGCCCTTCCTACGAGCAGTACTTC. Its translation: CASSPAQGPSYEQYF.

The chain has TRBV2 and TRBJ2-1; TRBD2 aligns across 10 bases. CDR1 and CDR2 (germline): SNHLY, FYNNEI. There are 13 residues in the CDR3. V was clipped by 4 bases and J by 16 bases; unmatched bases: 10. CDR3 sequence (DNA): TGTGCCAGCAGTGTGTCTAGCGGGAGCAATATCTTCTTC. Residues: CASSVSSGSNIFF. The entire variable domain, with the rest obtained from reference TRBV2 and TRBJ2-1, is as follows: EPEVTQTPSHQVTQMGQEVILRCVPISNHLYFYWYRQILGQKVEFLVSFYNNEISEKSEIFDDQFSVERPDGSNFTLKIRSTKLEDSAMYFCASSVSSGSNIFFGPGTRLTVL.

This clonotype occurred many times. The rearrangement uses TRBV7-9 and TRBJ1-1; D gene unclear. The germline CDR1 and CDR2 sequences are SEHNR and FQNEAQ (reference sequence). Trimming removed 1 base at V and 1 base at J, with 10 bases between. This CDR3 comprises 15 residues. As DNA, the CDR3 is TGTGCCAGCAGCTTAGATAACAGTGAGAACACTGAAGCTTTCTTT. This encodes CASSLDNSENTEAFF.

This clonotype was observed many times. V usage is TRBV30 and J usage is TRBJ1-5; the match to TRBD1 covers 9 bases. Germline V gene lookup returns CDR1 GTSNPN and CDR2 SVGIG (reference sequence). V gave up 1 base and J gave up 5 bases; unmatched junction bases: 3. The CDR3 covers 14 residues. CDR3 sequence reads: CAWSGGQGDQPQHF. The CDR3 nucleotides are TGTGCCTGGAGTGGGGGACAGGGAGATCAGCCCCAGCATTTT. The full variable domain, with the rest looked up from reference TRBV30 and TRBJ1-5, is SQTIHQWPATLVQPVGSPLSLECTVEGTSNPNLYWYRQAAGRGLQLLFYSVGIGQISSEVPQNLSASRPQDRQFILSSKKLLLSDSGFYLCAWSGGQGDQPQHFGDGTRLSIL.

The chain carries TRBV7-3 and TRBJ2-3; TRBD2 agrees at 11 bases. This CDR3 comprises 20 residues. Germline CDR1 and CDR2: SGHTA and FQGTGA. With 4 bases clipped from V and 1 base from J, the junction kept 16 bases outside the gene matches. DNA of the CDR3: TGTGCCAGCAGCTCCGGGACTAGCGGACCGTGGGCCCTGGGCACAGATACGCAGTATTTT. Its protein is CASSSGTSGPWALGTDTQYF.

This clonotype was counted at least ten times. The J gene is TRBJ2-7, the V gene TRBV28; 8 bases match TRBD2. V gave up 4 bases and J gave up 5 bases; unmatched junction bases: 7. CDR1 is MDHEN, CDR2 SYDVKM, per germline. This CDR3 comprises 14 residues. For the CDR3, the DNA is TGTGCCAGCAGTTCGAGCGGGAGTTTCCACGAGCAGTACTTC. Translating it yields CASSSSGSFHEQYF.

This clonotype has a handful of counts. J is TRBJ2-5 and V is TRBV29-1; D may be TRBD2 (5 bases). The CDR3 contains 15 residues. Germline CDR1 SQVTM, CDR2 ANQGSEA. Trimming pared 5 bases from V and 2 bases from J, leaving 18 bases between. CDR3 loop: CSVTQAAGPQETQYF. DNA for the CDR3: TGCAGCGTTACGCAGGCGGCGGGCCCACAAGAGACCCAGTACTTC.